This entry lists 20 T cell receptor beta chains sequenced from one sample in a study of molecular identifiers for immune sequencing clone quantification. TCRdb called the PCR reads again in MiXCR, with one record for every CDR3 protein. This table holds 60,000 to 70,000 distinct CDR3 sequences, about a sixth found once. Sequenced: naive CD8+ T cells from blood, with Jurkat cell RNA spiked in. The subset: FACS-sorted CD8+CD4-CCR7+CD45RA+ naive T cells. The receptor source for this set is a human donor in good health. Some libraries in this study had Jurkat cell RNA spiked in.

This clonotype was recorded at least ten times. J is TRBJ1-1 and V is TRBV20-1; perhaps TRBD1 as D (6 bases). From germline, CDR1 is DFQATT and CDR2 SNEGSKA (reference sequence). V gave up 0 bases and J gave up 8 bases, with 13 bases separating them. This CDR3 is built from 13 residues. The CDR3 coding sequence is TGCAGTGCTAGAGATCGACTAGGGGGAGAAGCTTTCTTT. Encoded protein: CSARDRLGGEAFF.

In this sample, this clonotype turned up a few times. The CDR3 coding sequence is TGTGCCAGCAGTTGGACAGGGGAATCCTACGAGCAGTACTTC. This gives the protein CASSWTGESYEQYF. This rearrangement joins TRBV27 to TRBJ2-7; TRBD1 aligns across 9 bases. The CDR3 runs to 14 residues. The germline gives CDR1 MNHEY, CDR2 SMNVEV (reference sequence). V trimming: 4 bases; J trimming: 1 base; junction bases outside the gene matches: 2.

The chain uses TRBV14 and TRBJ2-5, with D unresolved. V shed 11 bases and J shed 0 bases, with 25 bases lying between them. From germline, CDR1 is SGHDN and CDR2 FVKESK. This CDR3 is built from 17 residues. The CDR3 sequence is CAYSQTLWGTYQETQYF. The CDR3 nucleotides read TGTGCCTACAGCCAAACTTTGTGGGGAACGTACCAAGAGACCCAGTACTTC.

This clonotype was detected only once. Just one base apart from a much larger clone, this may be a read error. The J gene is TRBJ1-5, the V gene TRBV6-2 or TRBV6-3; no clear D. The V end lost 10 bases, the J end lost 0 bases, and 13 bases lay between the germline ends. The CDR3 totals 14 residues. Germline V gene lookup returns CDR1 MNHEY and CDR2 SVGEGT. The CDR3 sequence is CANRSDYSNQPQHF. CDR3 in DNA: TGTGCCAACAGATCAGATTATAGCAATCAGCCCCAGCATTTT.

V gene TRBV27 combines with J gene TRBJ2-3; TRBD2 might be the D (5 bases). This CDR3 contains 19 residues. Trimming shortened V by 0 bases and J by 0 bases, and 19 bases separated the two germline ends. Germline loops: CDR1 MNHEY, CDR2 SMNVEV (reference sequence). CDR3 bases: TGTGCCAGCAGTTTATCGGGTCCTGAGGGCAGAGCTAGCACAGATACGCAGTATTTT. It encodes CASSLSGPEGRASTDTQYF.

The chain uses TRBV28 and TRBJ1-6; the D gene is possibly TRBD1 (6 bases). V lost 6 bases to trimming and J lost 6 bases, with 15 bases between them. The CDR3 covers 15 residues. Germline CDR1 reads MDHEN; CDR2 reads SYDVKM. This chain's CDR3 is CASRRDTTLNSPLHF. CDR3 bases: TGTGCCAGCAGGAGGGACACCACCCTTAATTCACCCCTCCACTTT.

Only one count was recorded for this clonotype. This chain joins TRBV19 and TRBJ2-2, with D possibly TRBD1 on 5 matching bases. The CDR3 has 15 amino acids. Germline CDR1 is LNHDA and CDR2 is SQIVND (reference sequence). V was trimmed by 2 bases and J by 8 bases, leaving 15 bases between them. CDR3 DNA sequence: TGTGCCAGTAGTATAAAAGGGGCAGTATCGGGGGAGCTGTTTTTT. Protein: CASSIKGAVSGELFF. Looking up the rest from reference TRBV19 and TRBJ2-2 gives the full variable domain: DGGITQSPKYLFRKEGQNVTLSCEQNLNHDAMYWYRQDPGQGLRLIYYSQIVNDFQKGDIAEGYSVSREKKESFPLTVTSAQKNPTAFYLCASSIKGAVSGELFFGEGSRLTVL.

The sample holds many counts of this clonotype. The CDR3: CASSESGLLNEQFF. For the CDR3, the DNA is TGTGCCAGCAGTGAGTCGGGACTACTCAATGAGCAGTTCTTC. The rearrangement joins TRBV2 to TRBJ2-1; 7 bases fit TRBD2. CDR1 is SNHLY, CDR2 FYNNEI, per germline. V lost 3 bases to trimming and J lost 6 bases; unmatched junction nucleotides: 5. The CDR3 is 14 amino acids.

This chain uses TRBV15 with TRBJ2-2; D call uncertain. Germline CDR1 is LNHNV and CDR2 is YYDKDF (reference sequence). V was shortened by 1 base and J by 0 bases, with 6 bases between the two germline ends. The CDR3 has 15 amino acids. CDR3 sequence (DNA): TGTGCCACCAGCAGAGGTCGGGCGAACACCGGGGAGCTGTTTTTT. Translating gives CATSRGRANTGELFF.

This clonotype was observed many times. V and J are TRBV7-6 and TRBJ2-1, with TRBD2 matching 9 bases. This CDR3 has 15 residues. Germline V lookup: CDR1 SGHVS, CDR2 FNYEAQ. V trimming: 2 bases; J trimming: 8 bases; junction bases outside the gene matches: 7. The CDR3: CASSLSWREGDEQFF. The DNA of the CDR3 is TGTGCCAGCAGCTTATCTTGGCGGGAGGGCGATGAGCAGTTCTTC.

This clonotype was detected ten times or more. The chain couples TRBV28 to TRBJ2-3; no clear D. The length of the CDR3 is 13 residues. The V end was cut by 6 bases, the J end by 2 bases, with 9 bases between. Per germline, CDR1 MDHEN and CDR2 SYDVKM. The CDR3 DNA sequence: TGTGCCAGCAGCATACTTCTCACAGATACGCAGTATTTT. Translated: CASSILLTDTQYF.

V usage is TRBV9 and J usage is TRBJ2-7, with TRBD2 identical over 7 bases. CDR1 is SGDLS, CDR2 YYNGEE, per germline. The CDR3 is 16 amino acids. The trim removed 0 bases at V and 5 bases at J, leaving 11 bases unmatched. CDR3 nucleotide sequence: TGTGCCAGCAGCGTAGGATCTAGCGGACTCACACACGAGCAGTACTTC. The encoded protein is CASSVGSSGLTHEQYF. Variable domain in full (rest from reference TRBV9 and TRBJ2-7): DSGVTQTPKHLITATGQRVTLRCSPRSGDLSVYWYQQSLDQGLQFLIQYYNGEERAKGNILERFSAQQFPDLHSELNLSSLELGDSALYFCASSVGSSGLTHEQYFGPGTRLTVT.

This clonotype was counted between two and nine times. The chain has TRBV5-6 and TRBJ2-7; the D is unclear. Trimming took off 4 bases at V and 0 bases at J, with 5 bases between the two ends. The CDR3 is made up of 12 amino acids. The germline gives CDR1 SGHDT, CDR2 YYEEEE. The CDR3 DNA follows: TGTGCCAGCAGCGACCACTCCTACGAGCAGTACTTC. It is translated as CASSDHSYEQYF.

Worth noting for this clonotype: Sequence at one end of the junction differs from germline and may be a read error. This chain links TRBV30 with TRBJ1-2, with a weak D call TRBD1 (5 bases). Germline CDR1 is GTSNPN and CDR2 is SVGIG (reference sequence). This CDR3 region has 13 residues. CDR3 sequence reads: CAWSPGRGYGYTF. The CDR3 bases are TGTGCTTGGAGCCCGGGACGGGGCTATGGCTACACCTTC. Together with reference TRBV30 and TRBJ1-2, the CDR3 gives the full variable domain: SQTIHQWPATLVQPVGSPLSLECTVEGTSNPNLYWYRQAAGRGLQLLFYSVGIGQISSEVPQNLSASRPQDRQFILSSKKLLLSDSGFYLCAWSPGRGYGYTFGSGTRLTVV.

This clonotype was seen ten or more times. The chain links TRBV6-1 to TRBJ2-1; D ambiguous. Germline V CDR1 and CDR2: MNHNS, SASEGT. The CDR3 has 12 amino acids. Trimming stripped 10 bases from V and 3 bases from J, with 10 bases between. CDR3 loop: CATEGNYNEQFF. For the CDR3, the DNA is TGTGCCACCGAAGGTAACTACAATGAGCAGTTCTTC.

The table lists this clonotype with many counts. The chain has TRBV12-3 or TRBV12-4 and TRBJ2-7; perhaps TRBD2 as D (6 bases). Trimming removed 10 bases at V and 0 bases at J, with 13 bases between. The CDR3 totals 13 residues. The CDR3 DNA follows: TGTGCCATTAGCCGGGACTTCTCCTACGAGCAGTACTTC. It is translated as CAISRDFSYEQYF.

A word on this clonotype: The junction does not match germline at one end; this may be a read error. This chain uses TRBV12-3 or TRBV12-4 with TRBJ2-2; D perhaps matches TRBD2 (6 bases). This CDR3 has 15 residues. CDR3 in DNA: TGTGCCAGCACTCTCGTCGGGGGAGACACCAGGGAGCTGTTTTTT. It is translated as CASTLVGGDTRELFF.

This clonotype was found many times. This chain joins TRBV4-3 and TRBJ2-5; D perhaps matches TRBD1 (6 bases). The CDR3 totals 14 residues. Per germline, CDR1 LGHNA and CDR2 YSLEER. The germline V and J ends were trimmed by 0 bases and 4 bases, with 9 bases remaining between them. CDR3 region: CASSQDPGVETQYF. CDR3 sequence (DNA): TGCGCCAGCAGCCAAGATCCAGGGGTAGAGACCCAGTACTTC.

As regards this clonotype: A single base separates this from a much larger clone, so it may be a read error. This chain joins TRBV11-1 and TRBJ2-5; D not resolved. Germline assignment: CDR1 SGHAT and CDR2 FQDESV (reference sequence). There are 12 residues in the CDR3. Here the CDR3 DNA reads TGTGCCGGCAGCTCCAACGGGGAGACCCAGTACTTC. Translated: CAGSSNGETQYF.

In its sample, this clonotype was seen many times. The chain is built from TRBV28 and TRBJ2-1, with TRBD2 matching over 7 bases. The trim removed 2 bases at V and 4 bases at J, leaving 11 bases unmatched. Germline CDR1 MDHEN, CDR2 SYDVKM. The CDR3 has 17 residues. The CDR3 DNA sequence: TGTGCCAGCAGTTTAGACAGACTAGCTGAGAATTACAATGAGCAGTTCTTC. Translating it yields CASSLDRLAENYNEQFF. The variable domain in full, completed from reference TRBV28 and TRBJ2-1, reads DVKVTQSSRYLVKRTGEKVFLECVQDMDHENMFWYRQDPGLGLRLIYFSYDVKMKEKGDIPEGYSVSREKKERFSLILESASTNQTSMYLCASSLDRLAENYNEQFFGPGTRLTVL.